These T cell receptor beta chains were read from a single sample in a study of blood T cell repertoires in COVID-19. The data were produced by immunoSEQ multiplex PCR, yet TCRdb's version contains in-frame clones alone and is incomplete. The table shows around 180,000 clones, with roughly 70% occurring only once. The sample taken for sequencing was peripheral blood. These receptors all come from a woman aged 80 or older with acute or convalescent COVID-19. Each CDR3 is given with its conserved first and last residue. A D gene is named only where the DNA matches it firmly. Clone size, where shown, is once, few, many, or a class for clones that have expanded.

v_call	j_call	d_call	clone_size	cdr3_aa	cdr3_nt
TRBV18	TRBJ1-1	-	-	CASSPNRDTEAFF	TGTGCCAGCTCCCCGAACCGGGACACTGAAGCTTTCTTT
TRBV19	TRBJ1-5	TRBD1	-	CASSVRQGGNQPQHF	TGTGCCAGTAGTGTCCGACAGGGCGGCAATCAGCCCCAGCATTTT
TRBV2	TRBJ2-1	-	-	CASSVSGVGLSYNEQFF	TGTGCCAGCAGTGTTTCAGGGGTGGGCCTCTCCTACAATGAGCAGTTCTTC
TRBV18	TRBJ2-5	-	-	CASSPPNSQETQYF	TGTGCCAGCTCACCACCGAACAGCCAAGAGACCCAGTACTTC
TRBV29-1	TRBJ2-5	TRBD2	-	CSVRLAGGRETQYF	TGCAGCGTGAGGCTAGCGGGAGGTCGGGAGACCCAGTACTTC
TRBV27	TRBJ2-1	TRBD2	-	CASSPRLAGVNEQFF	TGTGCCAGCAGTCCTCGACTAGCGGGAGTCAATGAGCAGTTCTTC
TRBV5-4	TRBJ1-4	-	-	CASSLDSLEKLFF	TGTGCCAGCAGCCTCGACAGCCTTGAAAAACTGTTTTTT
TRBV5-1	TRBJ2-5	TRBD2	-	CASSLASGSWETQYF	TGCGCCAGCAGCTTGGCTAGCGGGAGTTGGGAGACCCAGTACTTC
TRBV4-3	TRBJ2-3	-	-	CASSQGDNTDTQYF	TGCGCCAGCAGCCAAGGGGACAACACAGATACGCAGTATTTT
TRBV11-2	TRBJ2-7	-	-	CASSFSGYEQYF	TGTGCCAGCAGCTTTAGTGGCTACGAGCAGTACTTC
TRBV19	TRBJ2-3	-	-	CASTPPWASGTDTQYF	TGTGCCAGTACCCCGCCTTGGGCTAGCGGCACAGATACGCAGTATTTT
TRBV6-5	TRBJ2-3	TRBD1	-	CASSSPDRGADTQYF	TGTGCCAGCAGCAGCCCGGACAGGGGGGCGGATACGCAGTATTTT
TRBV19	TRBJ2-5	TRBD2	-	CASSIRAGEETQYF	TGTGCCAGTAGTATTAGAGCGGGAGAAGAGACCCAGTACTTC
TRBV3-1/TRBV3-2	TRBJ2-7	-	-	CASSQDMGAAFEQYF	TGTGCCAGCAGCCAAGATATGGGGGCGGCCTTCGAGCAGTACTTC
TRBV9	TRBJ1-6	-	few	CASSETGTRSVNSPLHF	TGTGCCAGCAGCGAGACCGGGACACGGAGCGTTAATTCACCCCTCCACTTT
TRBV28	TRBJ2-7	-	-	CASSLFLVSYEQYF	TGTGCCAGCAGTTTATTTTTAGTGTCCTACGAGCAGTACTTC
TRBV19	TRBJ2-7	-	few	CASSIAFRYEQYF	TGTGCCAGTAGTATAGCTTTCCGCTACGAGCAGTACTTC
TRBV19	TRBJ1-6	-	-	CASKVAGQRSYNSPLHF	TGTGCCAGTAAGGTCGCAGGCCAACGCTCCTATAATTCACCCCTCCACTTT
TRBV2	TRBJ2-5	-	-	CASRREIRETQYF	TGTGCCAGCCGGCGGGAAATAAGAGAGACCCAGTACTTC
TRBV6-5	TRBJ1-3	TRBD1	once	CASTDRDGNTIYF	TGTGCCAGCACAGACAGGGACGGAAACACCATATATTTT
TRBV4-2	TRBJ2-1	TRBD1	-	CASSQETGGYEQFF	TGTGCCAGCAGCCAGGAGACAGGGGGCTATGAGCAGTTCTTC
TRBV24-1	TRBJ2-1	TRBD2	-	CATSASGRLSNEQFF	TGTGCCACCAGCGCCAGCGGGAGGCTAAGCAATGAGCAGTTCTTC
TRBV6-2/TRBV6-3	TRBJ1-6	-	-	CASSFKPSDSPLHF	TGTGCCAGCAGTTTCAAACCATCGGATTCACCCCTCCACTTT
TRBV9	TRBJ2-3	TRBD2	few	CASSLSGTSTDTQYF	TGTGCCAGCAGCCTTAGCGGGACTAGCACAGATACGCAGTATTTT
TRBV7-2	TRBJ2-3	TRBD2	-	CASSLGGRGTDTQYF	TGTGCCAGCAGCTTAGGTGGGAGGGGCACAGATACGCAGTATTTT
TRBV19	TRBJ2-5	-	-	CASKSLQGGETQYF	TGTGCCAGTAAATCTCTGCAGGGAGGAGAGACCCAGTACTTC
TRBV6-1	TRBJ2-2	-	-	CASSEAGAGNTGELFF	TGTGCCAGCAGTGAAGCGGGGGCAGGGAACACCGGGGAGCTGTTTTTT
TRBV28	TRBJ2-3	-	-	CASSLIARPDTQYF	TGTGCCAGCAGTTTAATAGCCCGCCCGGATACGCAGTATTTT
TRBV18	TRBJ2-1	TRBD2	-	CASSPPGLAGHEQFF	TGTGCCAGCTCACCACCGGGACTAGCTGGGCATGAGCAGTTCTTC
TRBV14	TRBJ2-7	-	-	CASSQEGNRYKGQYF	TGTGCCAGCAGCCAAGAGGGGAACAGGTACAAGGGGCAGTACTTC
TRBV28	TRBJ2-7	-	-	CASSLSNRALHEQYF	TGTGCCAGCAGTTTATCGAACAGGGCCCTCCACGAGCAGTACTTC
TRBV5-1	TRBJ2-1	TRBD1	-	CASSGNRDRGYNEQFF	TGCGCCAGCAGCGGGAACCGGGACAGGGGGTACAATGAGCAGTTCTTC
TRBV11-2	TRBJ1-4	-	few	CASRQRAGGGHEKLFF	TGTGCCAGCAGGCAAAGGGCCGGGGGGGGACATGAAAAACTGTTTTTT
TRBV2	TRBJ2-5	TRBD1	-	CASSRQGTRETQYF	TGTGCCAGCAGTCGACAGGGAACGAGAGAGACCCAGTACTTC